The 27 T cell receptor beta chains in this list originate from one sample, sequenced in a study of T cells in tumors after PD-1 blockade. TCRdb's copy holds only in-frame clones and misses some; the assay was immunoSEQ multiplex PCR. The sample lists roughly 5,100 clones, approximately 63% occurring once. The sequencing used tumor tissue, collected after anti-PD-1 treatment. The receptors were gathered from a human donor with basal cell carcinoma.

V and J are TRBV3-1 (or the pseudogene TRBV3-2) and TRBJ1-1, with 7 nucleotides matching TRBD1. Germline lookup yields CDR1 LGHDT and CDR2 YNNKEL (reference sequence). CDR3 length: 15 amino acids. Trimming took 3 bases from V and 5 from J; bases not matched to a gene: 9. CDR3 sequence reads: CASSQGEQGMTEAFF. The CDR3 bases are TGTGCCAGCAGCCAGGGAGAACAGGGGATGACTGAAGCTTTCTTT.

The chain recombines TRBV7-8 with TRBJ1-5; D ambiguous. Germline values: CDR1 SGHVS, CDR2 FQNEAQ. Trimming cost V 5 bases and J 2 bases, with 13 bases left between them. The CDR3 has 15 amino acids. The CDR3 loop reads CASSPPSGGNQPQHF. The CDR3 DNA is TGTGCCAGCAGCCCACCTTCGGGTGGCAATCAGCCCCAGCATTTT.

This sequence joins TRBV3-1 (or the pseudogene TRBV3-2) and TRBJ2-5; D possibly corresponds to TRBD1 (5 bases). The CDR3 has 16 amino acids. Germline CDR1 is LGHDT and CDR2 is YNNKEL (reference sequence). V lost 1 base, J lost 2 bases, and 14 bases lay in between. As DNA, the CDR3 is TGTGCCAGCAGCCAAGCAACGACAGTGGGGCAAGAGACCCAGTACTTC. Amino acids: CASSQATTVGQETQYF.

The chain couples TRBV6-2 or TRBV6-3 to TRBJ2-1; D perhaps matches TRBD1 (8 bases). The ends were cut back, 5 bases at V and 0 bases at J, with 14 bases in the middle. In germline, CDR1 is MNHEY, CDR2 SVGEGT. CDR3 length: 16 amino acids. The CDR3 protein is CASSGRDRLSYNEQFF. In DNA form, the CDR3 reads TGTGCCAGCAGTGGGAGGGACAGGCTCTCCTACAATGAGCAGTTCTTC.

The genes are TRBV7-9 and TRBJ1-2, with D hard to call. Germline assignment: CDR1 SEHNR and CDR2 FQNEAQ (reference sequence). The CDR3 has 15 residues. With 2 bases removed from V and 3 bases from J, the gap between germline ends came to 13 bases. The CDR3 bases are TGTGCCAGCAGCTTATTGGAGGCTCGGGACTATGGCTACACCTTC. Amino acid sequence: CASSLLEARDYGYTF. Full variable domain (outside the CDR3, taken from reference TRBV7-9 and TRBJ1-2): DTGVSQNPRHKITKRGQNVTFRCDPISEHNRLYWYRQTLGQGPEFLTYFQNEAQLEKSRLLSDRFSAERPKGSFSTLEIQRTEQGDSAMYLCASSLLEARDYGYTFGSGTRLTVV.

This clone was recorded once. The chain combines TRBV7-2 with TRBJ2-3; D ambiguous. Germline V gene lookup returns CDR1 SGHTA and CDR2 FQGNSA. The V end lost 1 base, the J end lost 1 base, and 9 bases lay between the germline ends. The CDR3 totals 15 residues. CDR3 protein: CASSLGYGRTDTQYF. Written as DNA, the CDR3 is TGTGCCAGCAGCTTAGGATACGGGCGCACAGATACGCAGTATTTT.

The V call is TRBV6-5, the J call TRBJ1-1; D may be TRBD1 (6 bases). V was clipped by 6 bases and J by 8 bases, with 19 bases between them. Germline V lookup: CDR1 MNHEY, CDR2 SVGAGI. The CDR3 sequence is 14 residues long. CDR3 sequence (DNA): TGTGCCAGCAGCTACCCCGGAGGGGGAGGGGAAGCTTTCTTT. Translation gives CASSYPGGGGEAFF.

V gene TRBV25-1 combines with J gene TRBJ2-5; perhaps TRBD2 as D (6 bases). This CDR3 spans 14 amino acids. V shed 6 bases and J shed 3 bases, with 14 bases lying between them. In germline, CDR1 is MGHDK, CDR2 SYGVNS. In DNA, the CDR3 is TGTGCCAGCAGCCCTCGTCGACTAGAAGAGACCCAGTACTTC. As protein: CASSPRRLEETQYF.

The V and J genes are TRBV7-3 and TRBJ2-2, with 9 bases fitting TRBD1. V lost 4 bases, J lost 5 bases, and 5 bases stayed unmatched. The CDR3 totals 15 residues. Germline CDR1 is SGHTA and CDR2 is FQGTGA. CDR3 DNA: TGTGCCAGCAGCTCGAGACAGGGGGATACCGGGGAGCTGTTTTTT. It yields the protein CASSSRQGDTGELFF.

The chain has TRBV9 and TRBJ2-3; D gene unclear. Germline V gives CDR1 SGDLS, CDR2 YYNGEE. CDR3 size: 14 residues. The ends were cut back, 0 bases at V and 3 bases at J, with 8 bases in the middle. The CDR3 loop is CASSVEQRTDTQYF. CDR3 nucleotide sequence: TGTGCCAGCAGCGTAGAACAAAGAACAGATACGCAGTATTTT. Using reference TRBV9 and TRBJ2-3 for the parts outside the CDR3, the full variable domain is DSGVTQTPKHLITATGQRVTLRCSPRSGDLSVYWYQQSLDQGLQFLIQYYNGEERAKGNILERFSAQQFPDLHSELNLSSLELGDSALYFCASSVEQRTDTQYFGPGTRLTVL.

This sequence joins TRBV27 and TRBJ2-1; maybe TRBD2 (5 bases). CDR3 size: 13 residues. V lost 2 bases and J lost 5, with 7 bases in between. Germline CDR1 MNHEY, CDR2 SMNVEV (reference sequence). The CDR3 here is CASSLPGDNEQFF. The DNA for the CDR3 is TGTGCCAGCAGTTTACCCGGGGACAATGAGCAGTTCTTC.

This chain connects TRBV7-9 to TRBJ1-2; tentatively, D is TRBD1 (5 bases). V shed 4 bases and J shed 8 bases, with 14 bases lying between them. There are 13 residues in the CDR3. CDR1 is SEHNR, CDR2 FQNEAQ, per germline (reference sequence). Here the CDR3 reads CASSSGLGLGYTF. CDR3 DNA sequence: TGTGCCAGCAGCTCCGGACTGGGACTAGGCTACACCTTC. The variable domain in full, with the rest retrieved from reference TRBV7-9 and TRBJ1-2, is DTGVSQNPRHKITKRGQNVTFRCDPISEHNRLYWYRQTLGQGPEFLTYFQNEAQLEKSRLLSDRFSAERPKGSFSTLEIQRTEQGDSAMYLCASSSGLGLGYTFGSGTRLTVV.

The rearrangement uses TRBV25-1 and TRBJ2-1; a weak D match, TRBD2 (6 bases). The V gene's germline CDR1 is MGHDK and CDR2 SYGVNS. Trimming stripped 10 bases from V and 7 bases from J, with 14 bases between. The CDR3 loop spans 12 amino acids. The CDR3 protein is CATDLGRNEQFF. The DNA for the CDR3 is TGTGCCACCGACCTAGGGAGGAATGAGCAGTTCTTC.

The CDR3 nucleotides read TGTGCCAGTAGTTGGGGCGGAGGGCCTCGAGAGACCCAGTACTTC. It specifies CASSWGGGPRETQYF. This chain connects TRBV19 to TRBJ2-5; maybe TRBD2 (6 bases). The CDR3 extends over 15 amino acids. Germline CDR1 is LNHDA and CDR2 is SQIVND (reference sequence). Trimming removed 5 bases at V and 4 bases at J, with 17 bases between.

This chain joins TRBV7-9 and TRBJ1-1; no clear D. The V gene's germline CDR1 is SEHNR and CDR2 FQNEAQ (reference sequence). This CDR3 region has 12 residues. Between the trimmed V and J ends, which lost 2 bases and 4 bases, there was a span of 5 bases. The CDR3 DNA sequence: TGTGCCAGCAGCTTATTAAGCACTGAAGCTTTCTTT. As protein: CASSLLSTEAFF.

This clone is large in the sample. Other DNA sequences in this specimen translate into the identical CDR3. The chain links TRBV18 to TRBJ1-1; 8 bases line up with TRBD1. This CDR3 is 14 amino acids long. Germline loops: CDR1 KGHSH, CDR2 LQKENI. After removal of 2 bases from V and 1 base from J, the junction contained 0 bases not matched to a gene. CDR3 DNA: TGTGCCAGCTCACCAGGACAGGGGAACACTGAAGCTTTCTTT. Translation: CASSPGQGNTEAFF.

The V and J genes are TRBV24-1 and TRBJ1-2, with D uncertain. The CDR3 extends over 12 amino acids. The ends were cut back, 10 bases at V and 8 bases at J, with 16 bases in the middle. Per germline, CDR1 KGHDR and CDR2 SFDVKD. In nucleotides, the CDR3 is TGTGCCACTTCGGGAGGGTCAGGCGGCTACACCTTC. Amino acids: CATSGGSGGYTF.

The J gene is TRBJ2-1, the V gene TRBV6-2 or TRBV6-3; 12 bases line up with TRBD2. Looked up from germline, CDR1 is MNHEY and CDR2 is SVGEGT. The CDR3 totals 17 residues. J was trimmed by 7 bases and V by 5 bases; bases with no gene match: 12. The CDR3 region is CASSTRRTSGDRNEQFF. The CDR3, as DNA: TGTGCCAGCAGTACCCGGAGGACTAGCGGGGATAGAAATGAGCAGTTCTTC.

The DNA for the CDR3 is TGTGCCAGTAGAGGACTAGCGGGGGGAGAAGAGACCCAGTACTTC. Translating it yields CASRGLAGGEETQYF. V usage is TRBV19 and J usage is TRBJ2-5, with 14 bases fitting TRBD2. The CDR3 extends over 15 amino acids. From germline, CDR1 is LNHDA and CDR2 SQIVND (reference sequence). The V segment lost 6 bases and the J segment 3 bases; nucleotides outside the gene matches: 3.

This CDR3 is CASSPSFGTGQETQYF. The CDR3 DNA reads as TGTGCCAGCTCACCATCTTTTGGGACAGGACAAGAGACCCAGTACTTC. This chain uses TRBV18 with TRBJ2-5; 8 nucleotides align to TRBD1. CDR1 KGHSH and CDR2 LQKENI come from the germline V gene. The J segment lost 2 bases and the V segment lost 2 bases, leaving 7 bases of the junction unmatched. This CDR3 spans 16 amino acids.

The chain has TRBV7-2 and TRBJ2-1; a possible D gene is TRBD2 (6 bases). The CDR3 contains 16 residues. CDR1 is SGHTA and CDR2 is FQGNSA in the germline V gene. V gave up 1 base and J gave up 2 bases, with 12 bases separating them. The CDR3 bases are TGTGCCAGCAGCTTAGGGGGGGACCCGCCCTACAATGAGCAGTTCTTC. This gives the protein CASSLGGDPPYNEQFF.

The chain carries TRBV19 and TRBJ2-1, with D unclear. The CDR3 extends over 14 amino acids. Trimming removed 3 bases at V and 1 base at J, with 7 bases between. Germline assignment: CDR1 LNHDA and CDR2 SQIVND (reference sequence). The CDR3, as DNA: TGTGCCAGTAGTATGCGGCTATCCTACAATGAGCAGTTCTTC. It encodes CASSMRLSYNEQFF.

This chain connects TRBV6-2 or TRBV6-3 to TRBJ2-7, with D possibly TRBD2 on 6 matching bases. The CDR3 consists of 13 residues. The V gene lost 6 bases and the J gene lost 3 bases, with 12 bases spanning the gap. CDR1 and CDR2 from the germline V gene are MNHEY and SVGEGT. For the CDR3, the DNA is TGTGCCAGCAGCTTCGACGGGGGCTACGAGCAGTACTTC. Translating it yields CASSFDGGYEQYF.

The V and J genes are TRBV10-3 and TRBJ2-5; D perhaps matches TRBD1 (6 bases). Trimming took off 0 bases at V and 1 base at J, with 15 bases between the two ends. The CDR3 is 17 residues long. Germline lookup yields CDR1 ENHRY and CDR2 SYGVKD. The CDR3 nucleotides read TGTGCCATCAGTGAGTCAATTTCTCCAGGGGCCCAAGAGACCCAGTACTTC. Amino acid sequence: CAISESISPGAQETQYF.

By share, this clone ranks as large. V gene TRBV4-2 combines with J gene TRBJ1-1; D gene uncertain. The length of the CDR3 is 14 residues. V lost 1 base and J 6 bases, leaving 12 bases between the germline ends. From germline, CDR1 is LGHNA and CDR2 YNFKEQ. CDR3 protein: CASSQGQGFAEAFF. CDR3 sequence (DNA): TGTGCCAGCAGCCAAGGCCAAGGTTTCGCTGAAGCTTTCTTT.

The chain couples TRBV3-1 (or the pseudogene TRBV3-2) to TRBJ2-1; the match to TRBD2 covers 10 bases. In germline, CDR1 is LGHDT, CDR2 YNNKEL (reference sequence). Losses at the gene ends were 3 bases for V and 7 bases for J; bases not matched to a gene: 9. The CDR3 length is 16 residues. The CDR3 reads CASSQSSGGAGNEQFF. DNA for the CDR3: TGTGCCAGCAGCCAGTCCAGCGGGGGGGCGGGTAATGAGCAGTTCTTC.

This chain links TRBV28 with TRBJ2-3; D may correspond to TRBD1 or TRBD2 (6 bases each). This CDR3 spans 15 amino acids. V was clipped by 2 bases and J by 3 bases, with 12 bases between them. Germline V gives CDR1 MDHEN, CDR2 SYDVKM. The CDR3 protein is CASSLGLGGTDTQYF. For the CDR3, the DNA is TGTGCCAGCAGTTTAGGGCTAGGGGGGACAGATACGCAGTATTTT.